These 22 T cell receptor delta chains originate from one sample sequenced in a study of gamma-delta chains in newborns, infants, children. TCRdb reanalysed the reads with CATT. Seen here are roughly 11,000 delta-chain clones, less than 4.5% observed once, and the top ten hold approximately 9.3%. Input material: blood. The origin of the receptors is a child who was a newborn, infant or young child, either healthy, febrile or measles-vaccinated (not recorded which).

The rearrangement uses TRDV2 and TRDJ3; TRDD3 agrees at 7 bases. Germline lookup yields CDR1 GEAIGNYY and CDR2 EKD. This CDR3 comprises 19 residues. V dropped 0 bases and J dropped 0; count of bases not matched to a gene: 7. CDR3 nucleotides: TGTGCCTGTGACACCCCTGGGGGCCTCAGCTCCTGGGACACCCGACAGATGTTTTTC. This gives the protein CACDTPGGLSSWDTRQMFF.

This clone has a handful of counts. This clone may be a read error of a much larger clone one base away. In the same sample, other DNA sequences code for this CDR3. The rearrangement joins TRDV2 to TRDJ2, with TRDD3 matching over 10 bases. The CDR3 is 16 residues long. Germline values: CDR1 GEAIGNYY, CDR2 EKD. J lost 3 bases, V lost 0 bases, and 3 bases had no gene match. This CDR3 is CACDTVGDTLTAQLFF. The DNA of the CDR3 is TGTGCCTGTGACACCGTGGGGGATACTCTGACAGCACAACTCTTCTTT.

This clone was detected only a few times. The rearrangement joins TRDV1 to TRDJ1, with 10 bases fitting TRDD3. J was trimmed by 5 bases and V by 7 bases; bases with no gene match: 16. The germline gives CDR1 TSWWSYY, CDR2 QGS. CDR3 length equals 17 residues. In nucleotides, the CDR3 is TGTGCTCTTGACGGGAAACGCCCGTACTGGGGGATGGATAAACTCATCTTT. Its translation: CALDGKRPYWGMDKLIF.

The chain couples TRDV2 to TRDJ1; TRDD3 agrees at 8 bases. This CDR3 contains 15 residues. The V and J ends lost 3 bases and 0 bases, in that order; junction bases with no gene match: 5. Germline CDR1 is GEAIGNYY and CDR2 is EKD. The CDR3 DNA reads as TGTGCCTGTGACTTTGTACTGGGGGACACCGATAAACTCATCTTT. Protein sequence: CACDFVLGDTDKLIF.

For this clone: A much bigger clone sits one base away, suggesting this may be a read error. This CDR3 is also generated by other DNA sequences in the sample. V and J are TRAV29/DV5 and TRDJ1; maybe TRDD3 (5 bases). The V end was cut by 2 bases, the J end by 3 bases, with 17 bases between. There are 15 residues in the CDR3. CDR1 is NSMFDY and CDR2 is ISSIKDK in the germline V gene. This chain's CDR3 is CAASSAAGDPDKLIF. In nucleotides, the CDR3 is TGTGCAGCAAGTTCCGCTGCCGGGGACCCCGATAAACTCATCTTT.

The chain joins TRDV2 to TRDJ1; D is undetermined. CDR1 GEAIGNYY and CDR2 EKD come from the germline V gene. CDR3 length equals 15 residues. Between the trimmed V and J ends, which lost 3 bases and 4 bases, there was a span of 17 bases. The CDR3 sequence is CACDLLGDWNDKLIF. For the CDR3, the DNA is TGTGCCTGTGACCTCTTGGGCGATTGGAACGATAAACTCATCTTT.

In this sample, this clone is medium-sized (0.01 to 0.1%). Other DNA sequences in the same sample also yield this CDR3. This sequence joins TRDV2 and TRDJ3, with 11 bases matching TRDD3. The CDR3 is 18 amino acids. With V trimmed by 1 base and J by 1 base, 2 bases remained unmatched. CDR1 and CDR2 from the germline V gene are GEAIGNYY and EKD. CDR3 nucleotides: TGTGCCTGTGACACTGGGGGATACGCGTCCTGGGACACCCGACAGATGTTTTTC. It specifies CACDTGGYASWDTRQMFF.

The CDR3 here is CALGELFHTGGYGETDKLIF. The CDR3, as DNA: TGTGCTCTTGGGGAACTGTTTCATACTGGGGGATACGGGGAGACCGATAAACTCATCTTT. The J gene corresponds to TRDJ1; a V gene call is absent; TRDD3, the table's D call, was not compared with the DNA. The CDR3 spans 20 residues.

This clone was seen more than once but under ten times. The chain carries TRDV1 and TRDJ1, with 8 bases aligning to TRDD3. Losses at the gene ends were 3 bases for V and 8 bases for J; bases not matched to a gene: 35. The CDR3 runs 23 residues. The V gene's germline CDR1 is TSWWSYY and CDR2 QGS. CDR3 DNA sequence: TGTGCTCTTGGGGACCCTTTGGGGCGCTTCGGGGGTTCGTGGGGGATGGAAGGCTGGAAACTCATCTTT. Encoded protein: CALGDPLGRFGGSWGMEGWKLIF.

The CDR3 DNA sequence: TGTGCCTGTGACGTACTGGGGGATACGCGCTCCTGGGACACCCGACAGATGTTTTTC. It encodes CACDVLGDTRSWDTRQMFF. The V gene is uncalled and the J gene is TRDJ3; the table calls TRDD3, which could not be checked here. The CDR3 sequence is 19 residues long.

This clone has more than one count but fewer than ten. The gene calls are TRDV2 and TRDJ1; D uncertain. Between the trimmed V and J ends, which lost 3 bases and 0 bases, there was a span of 19 bases. This CDR3 contains 17 residues. Germline V gives CDR1 GEAIGNYY, CDR2 EKD. CDR3 region: CACDSLSGEANTDKLIF. The CDR3 bases are TGTGCCTGTGACTCCCTCAGTGGCGAGGCAAACACCGATAAACTCATCTTT.

J is TRDJ2 and V is TRDV1; TRDD3 matches at 11 bases. This CDR3 spans 21 amino acids. CDR1 is TSWWSYY, CDR2 QGS, per germline. After removal of 1 base from V and 6 bases from J, the junction contained 19 bases not matched to a gene. Here the CDR3 reads CALGEPLLRPWGILAAAQLFF. The DNA of the CDR3 is TGTGCTCTTGGGGAACCCCTCCTACGTCCCTGGGGGATACTAGCGGCAGCACAACTCTTCTTT.

CDR3 amino acids: CAWGRWGVKLIF. CDR3 DNA: TGTGCCTGGGGGAGGTGGGGGGTGAAACTCATCTTT. No call was made for the V gene; the J gene is TRDJ1; TRDD3, the table's D call, lacks a check against the DNA. The CDR3 is 12 amino acids.

The genes are TRDV2 and TRDJ1; TRDD3 matches 9 bases. With V trimmed by 3 bases and J by 1 base, 14 bases remained unmatched. Germline loops: CDR1 GEAIGNYY, CDR2 EKD. CDR3 length: 18 amino acids. The CDR3: CACDSMVRGIHSTDKLIF. CDR3 coding DNA: TGTGCCTGTGACTCCATGGTCCGGGGGATACACTCCACCGATAAACTCATCTTT.

This clone came up a few times. Since a far larger clone is one base different, this is likely a read error. Additional DNA sequences in this sample encode the identical CDR3. The J gene is TRDJ1, the V gene TRDV2, with 9 bases aligning to TRDD3. The CDR3 extends over 16 amino acids. Germline V gene sequence: CDR1 GEAIGNYY, CDR2 EKD. CDR3 DNA sequence: TGTGCCTGCGACACTCTTACTGGGGGAGACACCGATAAACTCATCTTT. Its translation is CACDTLTGGDTDKLIF.

This chain's CDR3 is CALGELRDRLRVELIF. The CDR3 nucleotides read TGTGCTCTTGGGGAACTAAGGGACAGGCTACGCGTGGAACTCATCTTT. This chain joins TRDV1 and TRDJ1, with D hard to call. V lost 0 bases and J 9 bases, leaving 20 bases between the germline ends. CDR1 and CDR2 from the germline V gene are TSWWSYY and QGS. This CDR3 contains 16 residues.

This clone was counted a few times. The V gene is TRDV1, the J gene TRDJ1; D is unresolved. From germline, CDR1 is TSWWSYY and CDR2 QGS. This CDR3 is built from 14 residues. V lost 4 bases to trimming and J lost 0 bases, with 9 bases between them. CDR3 in DNA: TGTGCTCTTGGGGGTTCTTCGTACACCGATAAACTCATCTTT. Its protein is CALGGSSYTDKLIF.

The table lists this clone with a few counts. At the DNA level, this CDR3 is encoded by other sequences in the same sample as well. This sequence joins TRDV2 and TRDJ3; weak D call: TRDD3 (6 bases). The J gene is not listed in TCRdb, so it was assigned here from a DNA match to germline. The CDR3 contains 22 residues. Trimming took off 0 bases at V and 0 bases at J, with 23 bases between the two ends. Germline V gives CDR1 GEAIGNYY, CDR2 EKD. The DNA for the CDR3 is TGTGCCTGTGACACCGTCGGCGGGTCGGGGATCCCAAGCTCCTGGGACACCCGACAGATGTTTTTC. Translating it yields CACDTVGGSGIPSSWDTRQMFF.

As concerns this clone: Just one base apart from a much larger clone, this may be a read error. This sample also contains other DNA sequences that code for the same CDR3. This chain joins TRDV2 and TRDJ2; possible D gene TRDD3, 5 bases. Germline V lookup: CDR1 GEAIGNYY, CDR2 EKD. The CDR3 has 16 amino acids. The V end was cut by 4 bases, the J end by 0 bases, with 14 bases between. The CDR3 spells CACDGVSPPLTAQLFF. CDR3 nucleotide sequence: TGTGCCTGTGATGGGGTCTCCCCCCCTTTGACAGCACAACTCTTCTTT.

Only a few counts were recorded for this clone. This CDR3 is CASNNQNGTGGYEPLYTDKLIF. The CDR3, as DNA: TGTGCCTCAAATAATCAGAATGGGACTGGGGGATACGAACCCCTGTACACCGATAAACTCATCTTT. The chain uses TRDV3 and TRDJ1; TRDD3 aligns across 13 bases. Trimming at V came to 4 bases and at J to 0 bases, leaving 26 bases not matched to a gene. There are 22 residues in the CDR3. CDR1 is TVYSNPD, CDR2 GDNSRS, per germline (reference sequence).

Of note for this clone: Other DNA sequences in this specimen translate into the identical CDR3. This rearrangement joins TRDV2 to TRDJ2; TRDD3 matches at 13 bases. V trimming: 3 bases; J trimming: 0 bases; junction bases outside the gene matches: 6. Germline assignment: CDR1 GEAIGNYY and CDR2 EKD. CDR3 length equals 18 residues. CDR3 sequence reads: CACDPILGDTSLTAQLFF. The CDR3 DNA reads as TGTGCCTGTGACCCTATACTGGGGGATACGTCTTTGACAGCACAACTCTTCTTT.

The genes are TRDV1 and TRDJ2; 7 nucleotides agree with TRDD3. This CDR3 is built from 17 residues. Germline CDR1 and CDR2: TSWWSYY and QGS. V gave up 1 base and J gave up 6 bases; unmatched junction bases: 11. CDR3 amino acids: CALGEHQTGILAAQLFF. The CDR3 coding sequence is TGTGCTCTTGGGGAACACCAGACGGGGATATTAGCAGCACAACTCTTCTTT.